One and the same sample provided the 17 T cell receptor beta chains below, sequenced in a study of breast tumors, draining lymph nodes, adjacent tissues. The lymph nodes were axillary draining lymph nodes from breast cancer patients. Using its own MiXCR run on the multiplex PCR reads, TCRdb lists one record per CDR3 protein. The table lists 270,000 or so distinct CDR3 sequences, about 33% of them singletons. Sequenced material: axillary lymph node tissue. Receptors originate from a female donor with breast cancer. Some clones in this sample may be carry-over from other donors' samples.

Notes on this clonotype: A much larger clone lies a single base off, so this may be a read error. CDR3 bases: TGTGCCAGCAGCTTAGCTCTCGGACCCAGCCATGGCTACCCCTTC. It yields the protein CASSLALGPSHGYPF. The rearrangement joins TRBV7-9 to TRBJ1-2, with D unclear. Germline CDR1 SEHNR, CDR2 FQNEAQ (reference sequence). This CDR3 is 15 amino acids long.

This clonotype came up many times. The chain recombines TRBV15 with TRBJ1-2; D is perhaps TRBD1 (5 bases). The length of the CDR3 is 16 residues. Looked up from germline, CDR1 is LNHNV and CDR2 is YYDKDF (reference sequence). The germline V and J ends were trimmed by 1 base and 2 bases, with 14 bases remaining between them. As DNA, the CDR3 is TGTGCCACCAGCAGAGGTGGGGCAGGAAAAAACTATGGCTACACCTTC. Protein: CATSRGGAGKNYGYTF.

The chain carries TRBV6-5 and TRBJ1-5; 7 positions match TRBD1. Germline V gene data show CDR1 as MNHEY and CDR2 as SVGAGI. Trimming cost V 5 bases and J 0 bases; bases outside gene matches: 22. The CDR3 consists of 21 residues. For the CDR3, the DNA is TGTGCCAGCAGTCCTGACAGGGAGGAAGGTGCGGAGGTGTATAGCAATCAGCCCCAGCATTTT. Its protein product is CASSPDREEGAEVYSNQPQHF.

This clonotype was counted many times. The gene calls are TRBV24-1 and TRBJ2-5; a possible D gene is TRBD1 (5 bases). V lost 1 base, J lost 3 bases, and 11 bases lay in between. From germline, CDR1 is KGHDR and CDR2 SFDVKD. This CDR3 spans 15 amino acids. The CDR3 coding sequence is TGTGCCACCAGTGATTTTCCAGGGCCCGAAGAGACCCAGTACTTC. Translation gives CATSDFPGPEETQYF.

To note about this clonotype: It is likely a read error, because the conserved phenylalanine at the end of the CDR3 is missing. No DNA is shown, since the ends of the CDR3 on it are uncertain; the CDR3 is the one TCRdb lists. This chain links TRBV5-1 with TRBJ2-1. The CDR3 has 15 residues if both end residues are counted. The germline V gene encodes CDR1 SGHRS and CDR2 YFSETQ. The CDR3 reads CASSPRLRTYNEQFL.

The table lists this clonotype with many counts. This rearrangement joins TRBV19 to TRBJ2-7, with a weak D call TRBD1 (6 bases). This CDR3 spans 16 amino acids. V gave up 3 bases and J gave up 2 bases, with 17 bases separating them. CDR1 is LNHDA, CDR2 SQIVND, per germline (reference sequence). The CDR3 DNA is TGTGCCAGTAGTATTGGGGGACACCCAGGGCCCTACGAGCAGTACTTC. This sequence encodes CASSIGGHPGPYEQYF.

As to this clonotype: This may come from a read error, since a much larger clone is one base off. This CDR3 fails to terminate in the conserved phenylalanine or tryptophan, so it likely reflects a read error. The CDR3 reads CASSSGTYYEQYS. The CDR3 DNA follows: TGCGCCAGCAGCTCAGGGACCTACTACGAGCAGTACTCC. V gene TRBV5-1 combines with J gene TRBJ2-7; either TRBD1 or TRBD2 may supply D (5 bases each). Per the germline V gene, CDR1 is SGHRS and CDR2 is YFSETQ. This CDR3 has 13 amino acids. Between the trimmed V and J ends, which lost 3 bases and 3 bases, there was a span of 10 bases.

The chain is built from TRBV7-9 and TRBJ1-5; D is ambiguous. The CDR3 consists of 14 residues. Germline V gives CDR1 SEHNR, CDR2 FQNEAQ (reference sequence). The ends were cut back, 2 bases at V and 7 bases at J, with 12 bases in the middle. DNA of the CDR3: TGTGCCAGCAGCTTAAGAGGGAGTGAGCAGCCCCAGCATTTT. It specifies CASSLRGSEQPQHF.

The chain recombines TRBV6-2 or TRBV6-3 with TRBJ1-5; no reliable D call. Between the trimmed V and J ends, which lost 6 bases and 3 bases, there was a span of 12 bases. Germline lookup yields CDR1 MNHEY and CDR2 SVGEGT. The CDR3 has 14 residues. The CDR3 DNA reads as TGTGCCAGCAGACCGGCCGGGCACAATCAGCCCCAGCATTTT. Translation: CASRPAGHNQPQHF.

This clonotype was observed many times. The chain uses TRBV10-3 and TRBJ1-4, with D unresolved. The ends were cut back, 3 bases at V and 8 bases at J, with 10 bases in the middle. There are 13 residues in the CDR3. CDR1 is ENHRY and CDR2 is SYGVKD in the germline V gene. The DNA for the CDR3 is TGTGCCATCAGTGAAAGCATCCGGGAAAAACTGTTTTTT. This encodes CAISESIREKLFF.

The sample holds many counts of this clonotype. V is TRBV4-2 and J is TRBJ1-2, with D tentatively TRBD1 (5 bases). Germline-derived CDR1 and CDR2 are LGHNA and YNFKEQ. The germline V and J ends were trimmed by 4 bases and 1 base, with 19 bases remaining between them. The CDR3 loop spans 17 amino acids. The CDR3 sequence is CASSRGKSTDINYGYTF. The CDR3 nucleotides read TGTGCCAGCAGCCGAGGAAAATCGACAGATATTAACTATGGCTACACCTTC.

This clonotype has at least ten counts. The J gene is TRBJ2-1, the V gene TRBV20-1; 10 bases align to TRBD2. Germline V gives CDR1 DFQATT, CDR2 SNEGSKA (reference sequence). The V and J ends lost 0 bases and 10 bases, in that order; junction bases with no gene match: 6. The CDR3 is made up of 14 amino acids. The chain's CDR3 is CSARDSGRAGEQFF. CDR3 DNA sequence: TGCAGTGCTAGAGACAGCGGGAGGGCCGGGGAGCAGTTCTTC.

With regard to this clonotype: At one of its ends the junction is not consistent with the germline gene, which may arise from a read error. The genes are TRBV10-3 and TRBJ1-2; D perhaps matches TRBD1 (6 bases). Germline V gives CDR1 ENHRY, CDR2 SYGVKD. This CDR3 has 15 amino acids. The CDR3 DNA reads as TGTGCCATCAGCGACTCGGGACGGGACACGGGGAGCTACGCCTTC. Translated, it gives CAISDSGRDTGSYAF.

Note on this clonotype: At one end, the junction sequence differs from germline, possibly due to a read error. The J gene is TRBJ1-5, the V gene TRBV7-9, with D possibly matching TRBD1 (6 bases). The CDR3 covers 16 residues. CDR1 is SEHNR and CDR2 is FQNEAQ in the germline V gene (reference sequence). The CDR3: CANSSTGAGASQPQHF. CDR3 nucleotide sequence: TGTGCCAACAGCTCTACGGGCGCGGGGGCAAGTCAGCCCCAACATTTT. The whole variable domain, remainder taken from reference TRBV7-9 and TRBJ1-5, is DTGVSQNPRHKITKRGQNVTFRCDPISEHNRLYWYRQTLGQGPEFLTYFQNEAQLEKSRLLSDRFSAERPKGSFSTLEIQRTEQGDSAMYLCANSSTGAGASQPQHFGDGTRLSIL.

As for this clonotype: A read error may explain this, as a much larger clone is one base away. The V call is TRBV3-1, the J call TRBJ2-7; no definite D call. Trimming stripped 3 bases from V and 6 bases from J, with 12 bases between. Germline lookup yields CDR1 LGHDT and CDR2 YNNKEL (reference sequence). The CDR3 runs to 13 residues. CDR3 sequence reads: CASSQAEWSEQYF. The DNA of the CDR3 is TGTGCCAGCAGCCAGGCGGAATGGAGCGAGCAGTACTTC.

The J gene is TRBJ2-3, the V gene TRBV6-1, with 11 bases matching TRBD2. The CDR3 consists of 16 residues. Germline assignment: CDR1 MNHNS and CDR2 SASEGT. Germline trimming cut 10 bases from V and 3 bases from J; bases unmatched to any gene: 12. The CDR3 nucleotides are TGTGCCACCCAACCACTAGCGGGAGTTATAACAGATACGCAGTATTTT. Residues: CATQPLAGVITDTQYF.

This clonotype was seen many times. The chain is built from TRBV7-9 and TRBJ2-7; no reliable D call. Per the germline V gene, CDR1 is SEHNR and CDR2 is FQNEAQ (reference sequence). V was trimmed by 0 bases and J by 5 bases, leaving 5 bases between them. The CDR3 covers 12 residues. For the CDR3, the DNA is TGTGCCAGCAGCTTAGCGCTTCACGAGCAGTACTTC. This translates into CASSLALHEQYF. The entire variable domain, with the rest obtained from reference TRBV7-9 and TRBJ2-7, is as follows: DTGVSQNPRHKITKRGQNVTFRCDPISEHNRLYWYRQTLGQGPEFLTYFQNEAQLEKSRLLSDRFSAERPKGSFSTLEIQRTEQGDSAMYLCASSLALHEQYFGPGTRLTVT.